Each of the 26 T cell receptor beta chains below was sequenced from the same sample in a study of cytomegalovirus exposure and HLA in healthy donors. The PCR employed 60 Vbeta primers together with 13 Jbeta primers. Some clones are missing from TCRdb's copy, which holds only in-frame ones; the method was immunoSEQ multiplex PCR. The table has roughly 200,000 clones, around 77% seen once. What was sequenced was PBMCs. The source of these receptors is a woman younger than 45 in good health and CMV-seronegative.

The chain uses TRBV7-2 and TRBJ2-1; TRBD2 matches 9 bases. The CDR3 runs 15 residues. V shed 6 bases and J 1 base; nucleotides not matched to a gene: 4. Germline V gene sequence: CDR1 SGHTA, CDR2 FQGNSA. In DNA, the CDR3 is TGTGCCAGCAGAGGAGCGGGAGGATCCTACAATGAGCAGTTCTTC. Residues: CASRGAGGSYNEQFF. The whole variable domain, remainder taken from reference TRBV7-2 and TRBJ2-1, is GAGVSQSPSNKVTEKGKDVELRCDPISGHTALYWYRQSLGQGLEFLIYFQGNSAPDKSGLPSDRFSAERTGGSVSTLTIQRTQQEDSAVYLCASRGAGGSYNEQFFGPGTRLTVL.

In its sample, this clone was seen a few times. V gene TRBV7-8 combines with J gene TRBJ2-1; TRBD2 is a possible D gene (5 bases). CDR1 and CDR2 (germline): SGHVS, FQNEAQ. The CDR3 sequence is 14 residues long. V was trimmed by 3 bases and J by 4 bases, leaving 10 bases between them. The CDR3 DNA reads as TGTGCCAGCAGCTTGAGGGCAAGATACAATGAGCAGTTCTTC. Translated: CASSLRARYNEQFF. The complete variable domain, with remaining parts taken from reference TRBV7-8 and TRBJ2-1, reads GAGVSQSPRYKVAKRGQDVALRCDPISGHVSLFWYQQALGQGPEFLTYFQNEAQLDKSGLPSDRFFAERPEGSVSTLKIQRTQQEDSAVYLCASSLRARYNEQFFGPGTRLTVL.

The rearrangement links TRBV6-5 to TRBJ2-1; D is unclear. With 0 bases removed from V and 5 bases from J, the gap between germline ends came to 8 bases. CDR1 and CDR2 (germline): MNHEY, SVGAGI. The CDR3 totals 14 residues. The CDR3 sequence: CASSYSNSNNEQFF. The CDR3 DNA reads as TGTGCCAGCAGTTACTCGAACAGCAACAATGAGCAGTTCTTC.

J is TRBJ2-1 and V is TRBV19, with 7 nucleotides matching TRBD2. CDR1 is LNHDA and CDR2 is SQIVND in the germline V gene (reference sequence). The CDR3 is made up of 15 amino acids. V shed 1 base, J shed 3 bases, and the junction held 3 bases outside the gene matches. The chain's CDR3 is CASSIASSGYNEQFF. CDR3 coding DNA: TGTGCCAGTAGTATAGCGTCTAGCGGCTACAATGAGCAGTTCTTC.

The rearrangement links TRBV7-9 to TRBJ1-2, with D perhaps TRBD1 (6 bases). Germline V lookup: CDR1 SEHNR, CDR2 FQNEAQ (reference sequence). V was cut by 6 bases and J by 0 bases, with 17 bases left in between. This CDR3 comprises 16 residues. The CDR3 reads CASSSTDRFANYGYTF. DNA of the CDR3: TGTGCCAGCAGTTCCACAGACAGGTTCGCTAACTATGGCTACACCTTC.

The V and J genes are TRBV7-9 and TRBJ2-2, with TRBD2 matching 11 bases. Germline CDR1 SEHNR, CDR2 FQNEAQ (reference sequence). The CDR3 has 17 residues. V lost 5 bases to trimming and J lost 7 bases; unmatched junction nucleotides: 12. For the CDR3, the DNA is TGTGCCAGCAGCCTAACCGCACTAGCGGGAGTGAACGGGGAGCTGTTTTTT. As protein: CASSLTALAGVNGELFF.

The chain joins TRBV2 to TRBJ2-7; D is perhaps TRBD1 (6 bases). The germline V gene has CDR1 SNHLY and CDR2 FYNNEI. CDR3 length: 12 amino acids. The V and J ends lost 3 bases and 3 bases respectively, with 6 bases between them. CDR3 region: CASSETGYEQYF. As DNA, the CDR3 is TGTGCCAGCAGTGAGACAGGCTACGAGCAGTACTTC.

V usage is TRBV7-8 and J usage is TRBJ2-2, with D tentatively TRBD2 (5 bases). Between the trimmed V and J ends, which lost 1 base and 5 bases, there was a span of 11 bases. This CDR3 has 15 residues. Looked up from germline, CDR1 is SGHVS and CDR2 is FQNEAQ. The CDR3 DNA reads as TGTGCCAGCAGCTTAGGGGCCTCGGGGACCGGGGAGCTGTTTTTT. This translates into CASSLGASGTGELFF.

This clone was observed a single time. The chain carries TRBV4-1 and TRBJ2-5, with 9 nucleotides matching TRBD2. TRBJ2-7 explains the end of the DNA better; the J call may be wrong. Germline V lookup: CDR1 MGHRA, CDR2 YSYEKL. CDR3 length: 17 residues. This CDR3 is CASSQESVLAGLYEQYF. The CDR3 DNA sequence: TGCGCCAGCAGCCAGGAGAGTGTACTAGCGGGCCTCTACGAGCAGTACTTC.

CDR3 bases: TGTGCCAGCAGCCGAGGGACAGGGATGAAAAGCTACGAGCAGTACTTC. Translated, it gives CASSRGTGMKSYEQYF. The chain has TRBV5-4 and TRBJ2-7, with 9 bases matching TRBD1. Germline V gives CDR1 SGHNT, CDR2 YYREEE (reference sequence). With 4 bases clipped from V and 3 bases from J, the junction kept 11 bases outside the gene matches. The CDR3 sequence is 16 residues long.

This chain links TRBV5-6 with TRBJ1-4, with 9 bases aligning to TRBD1. Per germline, CDR1 SGHDT and CDR2 YYEEEE. The CDR3 covers 14 residues. Losses at the gene ends were 4 bases for V and 6 bases for J; bases not matched to a gene: 4. The CDR3 coding sequence is TGTGCCAGCAGCGAACAGGGGGCGGATGAAAAACTGTTTTTT. Translated, it gives CASSEQGADEKLFF.

The V and J genes are TRBV10-1 and TRBJ1-2, with unresolved D. Germline V gene sequence: CDR1 WNHNN, CDR2 SYGVQD (reference sequence). The CDR3 totals 13 residues. With 4 bases removed from V and 8 bases from J, the gap between germline ends came to 14 bases. CDR3: CASSVMRGEGYTF. In DNA, the CDR3 is TGCGCCAGCAGTGTCATGCGGGGTGAGGGCTACACCTTC.

This clone was counted only a few times. V usage is TRBV4-1 and J usage is TRBJ2-2; 11 bases agree with TRBD2. Germline V lookup: CDR1 MGHRA, CDR2 YSYEKL. The CDR3 loop spans 19 amino acids. V was clipped by 2 bases and J by 6 bases; unmatched bases: 14. CDR3 region: CASSQRLAGGLGGAGELFF. CDR3 nucleotide sequence: TGCGCCAGCAGCCAACGGCTAGCGGGGGGACTGGGGGGAGCCGGGGAGCTGTTTTTT.

The chain carries TRBV7-9 and TRBJ1-1; D uncertain. CDR3 length: 12 amino acids. V lost 6 bases to trimming and J lost 5 bases, with 10 bases between them. Germline loops: CDR1 SEHNR, CDR2 FQNEAQ (reference sequence). The chain's CDR3 is CASRGRVTEAFF. Written as DNA, the CDR3 is TGTGCCAGCAGGGGGAGGGTAACTGAAGCTTTCTTT.

In DNA, the CDR3 is TGCGCCAGCAGCCGGGCGAGCGGGGTCTCCTACGAGCAGTACTTC. Its translation: CASSRASGVSYEQYF. This chain connects TRBV5-1 to TRBJ2-7, with TRBD2 matching 7 bases. The CDR3 totals 15 residues. The V gene end was trimmed by 4 bases and the J gene end by 0 bases; junction bases not matched to a gene: 7. Germline loops: CDR1 SGHRS, CDR2 YFSETQ.

This clone was seen a few times. The CDR3 sequence: CASSTGQGVTEAFF. The CDR3 DNA is TGTGCCAGCAGTACTGGACAGGGAGTCACTGAAGCTTTCTTT. The chain joins TRBV6-1 to TRBJ1-1; 8 bases are shared with TRBD1. This CDR3 has 14 residues. J gave up 4 bases and V 5 bases, and 6 bases lay outside the gene matches. CDR1 is MNHNS and CDR2 is SASEGT in the germline V gene.

This clone was counted once. J is TRBJ2-7 and V is TRBV10-1; D might be TRBD1 (5 bases). The CDR3 has 15 residues. Between the trimmed V and J ends, which lost 2 bases and 5 bases, there was a span of 16 bases. Per the germline V gene, CDR1 is WNHNN and CDR2 is SYGVQD (reference sequence). The CDR3 here is CASSETGISPNEQYF. The DNA of the CDR3 is TGCGCCAGCAGTGAGACAGGTATTTCCCCCAACGAGCAGTACTTC.

V is TRBV5-3 and J is TRBJ1-2, with D perhaps matching TRBD1 (6 bases). TRBV5-3 is filed as an ORF, its function uncertain. This CDR3 has 14 residues. V was cut by 3 bases and J by 5 bases, with 14 bases left in between. This chain's CDR3 is CARSSADRQYGYTF. CDR3 nucleotides: TGTGCCAGAAGCTCGGCGGACAGACAATATGGCTACACCTTC.

V and J are TRBV7-9 and TRBJ1-2, with TRBD1 matching over 9 bases. The CDR3 is 15 residues long. Germline V gene data show CDR1 as SEHNR and CDR2 as FQNEAQ (reference sequence). Losses at the gene ends were 5 bases for V and 4 bases for J; bases not matched to a gene: 8. The CDR3, as DNA: TGTGCCAGCAGCCAAGGGACAGGGTCCCCCTATGGCTACACCTTC. Translation gives CASSQGTGSPYGYTF. Based on the CDR3 plus reference TRBV7-9 and TRBJ1-2, the full variable domain is DTGVSQNPRHKITKRGQNVTFRCDPISEHNRLYWYRQTLGQGPEFLTYFQNEAQLEKSRLLSDRFSAERPKGSFSTLEIQRTEQGDSAMYLCASSQGTGSPYGYTFGSGTRLTVV.

The chain uses TRBV7-2 and TRBJ2-2; 7 positions agree with TRBD1. The CDR3 totals 17 residues. The J segment lost 4 bases and the V segment lost 3 bases, leaving 11 bases of the junction unmatched. CDR1 is SGHTA, CDR2 FQGNSA, per germline. The CDR3 DNA sequence: TGTGCCAGCAGCTTGGATTTCCGACAGGGTGGCACCGGGGAGCTGTTTTTT. This encodes CASSLDFRQGGTGELFF.

The chain is built from TRBV6-1 and TRBJ2-1, with D possibly being TRBD2 (5 bases). CDR1 is MNHNS and CDR2 is SASEGT in the germline V gene. The CDR3 has 14 residues. V lost 7 bases and J 9 bases, leaving 19 bases between the germline ends. The CDR3 coding sequence is TGTGCCAGCACCCTCGGACTGGTTAGGAGTGAGCAGTTCTTC. Its protein product is CASTLGLVRSEQFF.

The chain employs TRBV6-5 and TRBJ1-1, with a weak D call TRBD1 (6 bases). CDR3 size: 14 residues. Germline V CDR1 and CDR2: MNHEY, SVGAGI. Trimming pared 5 bases from V and 10 bases from J, leaving 20 bases between. The CDR3 region is CASSTNQGTLTAFF. Written as DNA, the CDR3 is TGTGCCAGCAGTACTAACCAGGGGACGTTGACAGCTTTCTTT.

CDR3 DNA: TGTGCCAGCAGCCCACAGTCTAGCACAGATACGCAGTATTTT. Translation gives CASSPQSSTDTQYF. The rearrangement links TRBV2 to TRBJ2-3; D not certain. CDR1 is SNHLY, CDR2 FYNNEI, per germline. The CDR3 spans 14 residues. The V gene lost 6 bases and the J gene lost 0 bases, with 10 bases spanning the gap. The full variable domain, completed using reference TRBV2 and TRBJ2-3, is EPEVTQTPSHQVTQMGQEVILRCVPISNHLYFYWYRQILGQKVEFLVSFYNNEISEKSEIFDDQFSVERPDGSNFTLKIRSTKLEDSAMYFCASSPQSSTDTQYFGPGTRLTVL.

This rearrangement joins TRBV5-1 to TRBJ2-2; D might be TRBD1 (6 bases). With 0 bases removed from V and 7 bases from J, the gap between germline ends came to 16 bases. CDR1 SGHRS and CDR2 YFSETQ come from the germline V gene. This CDR3 is built from 16 residues. Here the CDR3 reads CASSLGAGEESGELFF. CDR3 nucleotides: TGCGCCAGCAGCTTGGGAGCAGGGGAAGAGAGCGGGGAGCTGTTTTTT.

The V call is TRBV19, the J call TRBJ1-6; D remains ambiguous. The CDR3 extends over 13 amino acids. Germline values: CDR1 LNHDA, CDR2 SQIVND (reference sequence). V was trimmed by 1 base and J by 6 bases, leaving 4 bases between them. The chain's CDR3 is CASSIVSNSPLHF. In DNA, the CDR3 is TGTGCCAGTAGTATAGTCAGTAATTCACCCCTCCACTTT.

This clone occurred once. V and J are TRBV7-9 and TRBJ1-3; 8 nucleotides align to TRBD1. The J segment lost 1 base and the V segment lost 5 bases, leaving 7 bases of the junction unmatched. The CDR3 is 16 amino acids. Germline V CDR1 and CDR2: SEHNR, FQNEAQ (reference sequence). CDR3 residues: CASSHGQGISGNTIYF. For the CDR3, the DNA is TGTGCCAGCAGCCACGGACAGGGAATATCTGGAAACACCATATATTTT.